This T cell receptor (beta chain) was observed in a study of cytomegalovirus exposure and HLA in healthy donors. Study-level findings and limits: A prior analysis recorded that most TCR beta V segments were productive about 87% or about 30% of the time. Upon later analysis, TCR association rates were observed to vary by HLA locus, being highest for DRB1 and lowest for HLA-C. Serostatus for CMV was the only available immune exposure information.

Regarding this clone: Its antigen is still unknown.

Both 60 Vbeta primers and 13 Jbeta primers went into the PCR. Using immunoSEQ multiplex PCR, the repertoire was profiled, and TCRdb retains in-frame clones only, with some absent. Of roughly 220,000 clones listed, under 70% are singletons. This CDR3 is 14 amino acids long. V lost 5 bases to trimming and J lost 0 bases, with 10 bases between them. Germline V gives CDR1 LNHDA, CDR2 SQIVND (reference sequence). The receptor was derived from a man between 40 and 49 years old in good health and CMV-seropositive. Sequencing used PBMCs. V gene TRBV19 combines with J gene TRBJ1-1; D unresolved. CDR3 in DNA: TGTGCCAGTAGTCCTCCGGGGATGAACACTGAAGCTTTCTTT. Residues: CASSPPGMNTEAFF.